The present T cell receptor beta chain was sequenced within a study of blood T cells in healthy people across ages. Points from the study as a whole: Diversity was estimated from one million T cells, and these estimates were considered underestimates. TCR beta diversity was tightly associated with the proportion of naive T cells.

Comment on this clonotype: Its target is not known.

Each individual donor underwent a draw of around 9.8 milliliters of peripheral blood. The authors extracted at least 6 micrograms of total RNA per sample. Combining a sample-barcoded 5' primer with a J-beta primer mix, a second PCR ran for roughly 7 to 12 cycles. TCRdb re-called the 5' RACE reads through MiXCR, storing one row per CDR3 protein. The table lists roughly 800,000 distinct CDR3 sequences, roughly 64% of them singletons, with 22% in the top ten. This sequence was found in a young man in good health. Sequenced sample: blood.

CDR3 in amino acids: CASSLARGVDNEQFF. Written as DNA, the CDR3 is TGTGCCAGCAGCTTAGCTCGAGGCGTAGACAATGAGCAGTTCTTC. V is TRBV11-2 and J is TRBJ2-1; D not resolved. Per the germline V gene, CDR1 is SGHAT and CDR2 is FQNNGV. Deletions cut 1 base from V and 5 bases from J, with 12 bases between. This CDR3 is built from 15 residues.